This TCR beta chain is drawn from a study of T cell responses to AZD1222 COVID-19 vaccine. Notes on the study in general: Females made up more of the donors, who were largely white British, and clonal diversity may have come out too low. The breadth and depth of Spike-specific TCRs increased once two AZD1222 doses had been given. Regions left unmutated in variants are reportedly the target of nearly half of spike-specific TCRs.

To note about this clone: Its antigen remains unknown.

V was pared by 2 bases and J by 4 bases, with 14 bases between. CDR1 and CDR2 (germline): MNHEY, SVGAGI. The CDR3 has 15 amino acids. Data came from immunoSEQ multiplex PCR; TCRdb stores just in-frame clones and leaves some out. Of 150,000 to 200,000 clones listed, more than 75% are singletons. The source material was peripheral blood, sampled on day 0 of MenACWY control vaccination. The chain couples TRBV6-5 to TRBJ2-5, with no clear D. This TCR derives from an adult in good health. Here the CDR3 DNA reads TGTGCCAGCAGTTACACCTCACCGAGCGTAGAGACCCAGTACTTC. It codes for CASSYTSPSVETQYF.